This T cell receptor (beta chain) was recovered during a study of memory CD4+ T cells and cytomegalovirus serostatus. The CDR3 totals 15 residues. With V trimmed by 7 bases and J by 3 bases, 8 bases remained unmatched. CDR1 is MNHEY and CDR2 is SVGAGI in the germline V gene. TCRdb's copy holds only in-frame clones and misses some; the assay was immunoSEQ multiplex PCR. Seen here are 45,000 to 60,000 clones, over 70% observed once, and the top ten hold less than 2.5%. Single viable CD3+CD4+CD8-CD45RO+ cells were sorted as the memory CD4+ T cells. The chain is built from TRBV6-5 and TRBJ2-1, with 8 bases fitting TRBD2. This clonotype was sampled from an adult in good health and CMV-seropositive. Material: memory CD4+ T cells from blood. The CDR3 here is CASTGRSGSYNEQFF. CDR3 in DNA: TGTGCCAGCACCGGGAGGAGCGGGAGCTACAATGAGCAGTTCTTC.